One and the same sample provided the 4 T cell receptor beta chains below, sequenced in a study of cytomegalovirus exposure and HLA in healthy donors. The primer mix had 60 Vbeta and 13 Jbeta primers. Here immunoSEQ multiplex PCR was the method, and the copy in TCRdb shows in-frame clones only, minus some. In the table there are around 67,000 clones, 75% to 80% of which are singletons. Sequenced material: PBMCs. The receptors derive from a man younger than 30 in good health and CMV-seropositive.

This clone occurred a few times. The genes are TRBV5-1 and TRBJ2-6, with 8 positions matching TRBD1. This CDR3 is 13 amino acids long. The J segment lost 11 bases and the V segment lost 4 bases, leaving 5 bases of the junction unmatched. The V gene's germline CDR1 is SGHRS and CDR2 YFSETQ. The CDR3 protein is CASSPTGVHVLTF. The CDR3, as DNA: TGCGCCAGCAGCCCGACAGGGGTCCACGTCCTGACTTTC.

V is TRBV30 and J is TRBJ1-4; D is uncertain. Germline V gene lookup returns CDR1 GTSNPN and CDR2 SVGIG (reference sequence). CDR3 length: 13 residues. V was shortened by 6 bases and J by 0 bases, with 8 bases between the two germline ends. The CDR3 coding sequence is TGTGCCTGCCCCCTTGCAACTAATGAAAAACTGTTTTTT. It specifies CACPLATNEKLFF.

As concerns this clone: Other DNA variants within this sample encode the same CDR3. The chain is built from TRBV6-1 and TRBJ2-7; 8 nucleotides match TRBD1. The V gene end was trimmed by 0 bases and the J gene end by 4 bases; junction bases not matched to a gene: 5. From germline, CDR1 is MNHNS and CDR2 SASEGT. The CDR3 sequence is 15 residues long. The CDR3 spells CASSEAGTGVYEQYF. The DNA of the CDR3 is TGTGCCAGCAGTGAAGCCGGGACAGGAGTTTACGAGCAGTACTTC.

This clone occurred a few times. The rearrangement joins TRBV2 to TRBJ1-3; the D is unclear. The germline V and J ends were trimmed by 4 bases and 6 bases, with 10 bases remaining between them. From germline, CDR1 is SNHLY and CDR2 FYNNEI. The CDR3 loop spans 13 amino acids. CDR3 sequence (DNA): TGTGCCAGCAGTGTTGGCCTTTTAAACACCATATATTTT. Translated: CASSVGLLNTIYF.